What follows describes a single T cell receptor (beta chain). The ends were cut back, 0 bases at V and 0 bases at J, with 9 bases in the middle. CDR1 ENHRY and CDR2 SYGVKD come from the germline V gene. This CDR3 has 16 residues. Original data processing: The authors estimated nucleated cell counts from reference gene primer amplification. This table comes from immunoSEQ multiplex PCR, and its TCRdb copy is limited to in-frame clones, with some not included. V, J and clone size reflect that table, while D and trimming were determined from the DNA. Of about 150,000 clones in the sample, around 89% were seen once. These data originate in a study of blood T cell repertoires in COVID-19. Followed over time, Seattle patients had been enrolled while infection was active.

The chain carries TRBV10-3 and TRBJ2-1; tentative D call: TRBD2 (5 bases). The receptor's source is a man younger than 35 with COVID-19, enrolled during active disease. The sample was peripheral blood. The CDR3 loop reads CAISESTGSSYNEQFF. The CDR3 DNA follows: TGTGCCATCAGTGAGTCGACGGGAAGCTCCTACAATGAGCAGTTCTTC.